The present T cell receptor (beta chain) was sequenced within a study of graft-versus-host responses after intestinal transplantation. Background on the study: Recipients across the board were started on anti-thymocyte globulin induction, then kept on tacrolimus and steroids for two to four years.

As for this clone: Its antigen is unidentified.

Trimming took 5 bases from V and 5 from J, leaving 13 bases between them. Germline V CDR1 and CDR2: SGHAT, FQNNGV. The CDR3 covers 13 residues. Sequenced by immunoSEQ multiplex PCR; TCRdb stores in-frame clones only, minus some. The data contain some 86,000 clones, about nine tenths of them singletons. The sequenced sample was unstimulated CD4+ T cells sorted from spleen or lymph node cells, obtained before intestinal transplant. The sequence was collected from a human donor who received an intestinal transplant. The chain employs TRBV11-2 and TRBJ2-7; TRBD2 might be the D (6 bases). The CDR3 region is CASSAWAGNEQYF. In DNA form, the CDR3 reads TGTGCCAGCAGCGCTTGGGCGGGGAACGAGCAGTACTTC.